The 32 T cell receptor beta chains in this list originate from one sample, sequenced in a study of T cells after yellow fever vaccination (dated by TCRdb to between 2018 and 2021). Receptor amplification or capture employed 5' RACE. The run used an Illumina HiSeq 2500. The raw public reads went through TCRdb reprocessing: fastp at Q25, MiXCR clone calling, in-frame beta chains kept. Every entry covers one CDR3 protein and lists the most common genes and DNA from its rows. Present in this sample are tens of thousands of distinct CDR3 sequences, 6.6% of which were seen just once. Less than 25% of the sample goes to the ten largest clones. According to the study, the label for this sample's treatment or condition signals: live attenuated yellow fever vaccine strain. Sequences were derived from CD8+ T cells not binding an NS4B(214-222) dextramer, sorted from PBMCs, sampled roughly 47 days after the first yellow fever vaccination. The intended sense of this specimen's cell subset or site label: NS4B epitope dextramer-negative CD8 T cells. The receptor set was obtained from a man younger than 35 who received the YFV17D yellow fever vaccine.

This clonotype was seen ten or more times. The chain recombines TRBV2 with TRBJ2-7; 7 bases are a match to TRBD1. The V and J ends lost 5 bases and 6 bases, in that order; junction bases with no gene match: 10. The CDR3 contains 14 residues. Germline V gene data show CDR1 as SNHLY and CDR2 as FYNNEI. This chain's CDR3 is CASSSLNRGFEQYF. The CDR3 DNA reads as TGTGCCAGCAGTTCTCTTAACAGGGGATTCGAGCAGTACTTC.

This clonotype occurred a few times. The gene calls are TRBV5-4 and TRBJ2-7; D is undetermined. CDR3 length equals 13 residues. V lost 4 bases to trimming and J lost 7 bases, with 15 bases between them. Germline V CDR1 and CDR2: SGHNT, YYREEE (reference sequence). CDR3 DNA sequence: TGTGCCAGCAGCACATCCCTATTCCCGGAGCAGTACTTC. It yields the protein CASSTSLFPEQYF.

This clonotype was found many times. The rearrangement joins TRBV6-5 to TRBJ2-1, with D possibly called TRBD1 or TRBD2 (5 bases each). This CDR3 contains 14 residues. V lost 2 bases and J 2 bases, leaving 7 bases between the germline ends. CDR1 is MNHEY, CDR2 SVGAGI, per germline. The CDR3 DNA follows: TGTGCCAGCAGTTACGGGGGTGCCTACAATGAGCAGTTCTTC. Residues: CASSYGGAYNEQFF.

This clonotype was found a few times. V gene TRBV20-1 combines with J gene TRBJ2-1; tentative D call: TRBD2 (5 bases). The CDR3 consists of 13 residues. CDR1 is DFQATT, CDR2 SNEGSKA, per germline (reference sequence). Trimming removed 3 bases at V and 1 base at J, with 7 bases between. In DNA, the CDR3 is TGCAGTGCTAGCCGGGGATCCTACAATGAGCAGTTCTTC. It specifies CSASRGSYNEQFF.

The sample holds a few counts of this clonotype. This chain links TRBV11-2 with TRBJ2-1, with D possibly called TRBD1 or TRBD2 (5 bases each). V was shortened by 4 bases and J by 4 bases, with 14 bases between the two germline ends. CDR3 size: 15 residues. Germline CDR1 reads SGHAT; CDR2 reads FQNNGV. CDR3 sequence: CASSYLRDGYNEQFF. The CDR3 DNA reads TGTGCCAGCAGCTACCTCCGGGACGGGTACAATGAGCAGTTCTTC.

The gene calls are TRBV11-2 and TRBJ2-1; D not resolved. This CDR3 spans 11 amino acids. Germline-derived CDR1 and CDR2 are SGHAT and FQNNGV. V shed 5 bases and J shed 4 bases, with 3 bases lying between them. CDR3 coding DNA: TGTGCCAGCAGCAGATACAATGAGCAGTTCTTC. Protein sequence: CASSRYNEQFF.

This clonotype was counted ten times or more. The chain is built from TRBV2 and TRBJ2-7; D is unresolved. The CDR3 is 13 amino acids. V was pared by 5 bases and J by 3 bases, with 11 bases between. Germline CDR1 SNHLY, CDR2 FYNNEI. This chain's CDR3 is CASSPLDNYEQYV. Written as DNA, the CDR3 is TGTGCCAGCAGTCCCTTAGATAACTACGAGCAGTACGTC.

This clonotype has only a few counts. V gene TRBV7-9 combines with J gene TRBJ2-3, with D perhaps given as TRBD1 or TRBD2 (5 bases each). CDR1 is SEHNR and CDR2 is FQNEAQ in the germline V gene (reference sequence). This CDR3 region has 15 residues. V was shortened by 7 bases and J by 6 bases, with 20 bases between the two germline ends. The CDR3 protein is CASNYNGRGADTQYF. The CDR3 coding sequence is TGTGCCAGCAACTATAACGGAAGGGGAGCGGATACGCAGTATTTT.

The CDR3 nucleotides are TGTGCCAGCAGGGGGGGACTACCGTACGAGCAGTACGTC. Amino acids: CASRGGLPYEQYV. V gene TRBV2 combines with J gene TRBJ2-7, with TRBD2 matching 7 bases. Trimming at V came to 6 bases and at J to 4 bases, leaving 6 bases not matched to a gene. CDR1 is SNHLY, CDR2 FYNNEI, per germline. The CDR3 length is 13 residues.

This clonotype was detected a few times. CDR3 residues: CASSLGTSGSTDTQYF. The CDR3 DNA sequence: TGTGCCAGCAGCCTCGGGACTAGCGGGAGCACAGATACGCAGTATTTT. The J gene is TRBJ2-3, the V gene TRBV7-9; TRBD2 aligns across 12 bases. CDR1 is SEHNR and CDR2 is FQNEAQ in the germline V gene (reference sequence). Trimming cost V 5 bases and J 0 bases; bases outside gene matches: 3. There are 16 residues in the CDR3.

The V gene is TRBV23-1, the J gene TRBJ2-3, with D possibly matching TRBD2 (5 bases). TRBV23-1 is classed as an ORF, of uncertain function. V was clipped by 2 bases and J by 8 bases, with 14 bases between them. The CDR3 runs to 14 residues. CDR3 amino acids: CASSQTRQAGTQYF. The CDR3 DNA reads as TGCGCCAGCAGTCAAACCCGGCAGGCGGGTACGCAGTATTTT.

This clonotype was detected ten times or more. The V gene is TRBV25-1, the J gene TRBJ2-2; TRBD2 matches at 12 bases. Germline lookup yields CDR1 MGHDK and CDR2 SYGVNS. V shed 6 bases and J 4 bases; nucleotides not matched to a gene: 9. The CDR3 is 17 amino acids. The DNA of the CDR3 is TGTGCCAGCAGCACGACTAGCGGGGGCCTCTTCACCGGGGAGCTGTTTTTT. It is translated as CASSTTSGGLFTGELFF.

A few counts support this clonotype. The chain links TRBV5-6 to TRBJ1-6; no reliable D call. Trimming shortened V by 0 bases and J by 1 base, and 8 bases separated the two germline ends. Germline V lookup: CDR1 SGHDT, CDR2 YYEEEE. The CDR3 covers 16 residues. CDR3 nucleotides: TGTGCCAGCAGCTTGGACAGCTCTTCCTATAATTCACCCCTCCACTTT. Translating gives CASSLDSSSYNSPLHF.

At least ten counts were recorded for this clonotype. The CDR3 loop is CASRGGNEKLFF. CDR3 sequence (DNA): TGTGCCAGTAGAGGCGGAAATGAAAAACTGTTTTTT. The chain couples TRBV19 to TRBJ1-4; D remains unclear. V lost 6 bases to trimming and J lost 5 bases, with 7 bases between them. From germline, CDR1 is LNHDA and CDR2 SQIVND (reference sequence). This CDR3 is built from 12 residues.

This clonotype has only a few counts. The J gene is TRBJ1-1, the V gene TRBV6-2 or TRBV6-3; D remains ambiguous. This CDR3 has 12 residues. Germline CDR1 MNHEY, CDR2 SVGEGT. Trimming took off 0 bases at V and 14 bases at J, with 13 bases between the two ends. The CDR3 reads CASSYSVQDFFF. CDR3 DNA: TGTGCCAGCAGTTACTCAGTGCAGGATTTCTTCTTT.

V and J are TRBV2 and TRBJ2-3, with D perhaps matching TRBD2 (6 bases). V gave up 8 bases and J gave up 6 bases, with 24 bases separating them. CDR3 length: 16 amino acids. Germline V gives CDR1 SNHLY, CDR2 FYNNEI. The CDR3, as DNA: TGTGCCAGCCCCGACGAGGGAGGTATCGTCCGGGATACGCAGTATTTT. Protein product: CASPDEGGIVRDTQYF.

This clonotype was found a few times. DNA of the CDR3: TGTGCCAGTAGTATAGGCCCAGGGGCCCAAGAGACCCAGTACTTC. Encoded protein: CASSIGPGAQETQYF. The chain couples TRBV19 to TRBJ2-5, with D possibly TRBD1 on 6 matching bases. Germline CDR1 LNHDA, CDR2 SQIVND (reference sequence). The CDR3 has 15 residues. V was shortened by 1 base and J by 1 base, with 10 bases between the two germline ends.

This clonotype has more than one count but fewer than ten. The rearrangement joins TRBV11-2 to TRBJ1-1, with a weak D call TRBD1 (6 bases). The germline gives CDR1 SGHAT, CDR2 FQNNGV. CDR3 length: 14 residues. Trimming removed 7 bases from V and 3 bases from J, with 15 bases in between. CDR3 sequence reads: CASTAGGQYTEAFF. CDR3 DNA sequence: TGTGCCAGCACGGCGGGGGGCCAGTACACTGAAGCTTTCTTT.

This clonotype was seen ten or more times. The V and J genes are TRBV12-3 or TRBV12-4 and TRBJ2-3; TRBD1 matches at 7 bases. This CDR3 is 14 amino acids long. With 7 bases clipped from V and 2 bases from J, the junction kept 6 bases outside the gene matches. The CDR3: CASTVEGATDTQYF. In DNA form, the CDR3 reads TGTGCCAGCACCGTTGAGGGGGCCACAGATACGCAGTATTTT.

This sequence joins TRBV7-9 and TRBJ2-3, with TRBD1 identical over 8 bases. Germline lookup yields CDR1 SEHNR and CDR2 FQNEAQ (reference sequence). This CDR3 spans 15 amino acids. Trimming cost V 2 bases and J 9 bases; bases outside gene matches: 10. The CDR3 bases are TGTGCCAGCAGCTTAAGCACAGGGGGGCTACTCACGCAGTATTTT. It translates to CASSLSTGGLLTQYF.

There are many counts of this clonotype. This chain joins TRBV7-8 and TRBJ2-7; D unclear. The V gene lost 5 bases and the J gene lost 0 bases, with 14 bases spanning the gap. Germline CDR1 SGHVS, CDR2 FQNEAQ. The length of the CDR3 is 15 residues. CDR3 region: CASSPAADSSYEQYV. For the CDR3, the DNA is TGTGCCAGCAGCCCCGCAGCCGATAGCTCCTACGAGCAGTACGTC.

About this clonotype: A clone one base away is much larger, so this may be a read error. V and J are TRBV15 and TRBJ1-2; maybe TRBD1 (5 bases). The V gene's germline CDR1 is LNHNV and CDR2 YYDKDF (reference sequence). The CDR3 has 14 residues. V gave up 4 bases and J gave up 4 bases, with 13 bases separating them. The CDR3 bases are TGTGCCACCAGCAAAAGGGTACAGGTCTATGGCTACACCTTC. It translates to CATSKRVQVYGYTF.

In its sample, this clonotype was seen a few times. The chain links TRBV7-2 to TRBJ2-7; D ambiguous. Germline V lookup: CDR1 SGHTA, CDR2 FQGNSA. There are 13 residues in the CDR3. V lost 1 base and J lost 2, with 6 bases in between. The CDR3 sequence is CASSLDNTYEQYV. The DNA for the CDR3 is TGTGCCAGCAGCTTAGACAACACCTACGAGCAGTACGTC.

A word on this clonotype: This may be a read error, as it is one base from a much larger clone. V gene TRBV28 combines with J gene TRBJ2-5; D is uncertain. The germline V gene has CDR1 MDHEN and CDR2 SYDVKM. This CDR3 spans 10 amino acids. The CDR3 reads CDSEGETQYF. The CDR3 DNA is TGTGACAGCGAAGGAGAGACCCAGTACTTC. The full variable domain, in which reference TRBV28 and TRBJ2-5 provide the parts outside the CDR3, is DVKVTQSSRYLVKRTGEKVFLECVQDMDHENMFWYRQDPGLGLRLIYFSYDVKMKEKGDIPEGYSVSREKKERFSLILESASTNQTSMYLCDSEGETQYFGPGTRLLVL.

This clonotype was seen repeatedly, ten times or more. The V call is TRBV10-3, the J call TRBJ2-1; 15 bases map to TRBD2. The CDR3 is 16 residues long. J lost 9 bases, V lost 0 bases, and 3 bases had no gene match. Germline V gene sequence: CDR1 ENHRY, CDR2 SYGVKD. Written as DNA, the CDR3 is TGTGCCATCAGTGAGTCCGGGGGACTAGCGGGGGGTGAGCAGTTCTTC. Encoded protein: CAISESGGLAGGEQFF.

As regards this clonotype: A much larger clone differs from this one at a single base, so this may be a read error. The chain combines TRBV11-1 with TRBJ2-7; the match to TRBD1 covers 8 bases. CDR3 length: 15 amino acids. Germline V gene lookup returns CDR1 SGHAT and CDR2 FQDESV (reference sequence). Here the CDR3 DNA reads TGTGTCAGCAGCCCCGGGACAGGCATTTCCTACGAGCAGTACTTC. Its translation: CVSSPGTGISYEQYF.

Note on this clonotype: A single base separates this from a much larger clone, so it may be a read error. The chain carries TRBV2 and TRBJ2-4, with 7 bases aligning to TRBD1. This CDR3 has 16 residues. The germline V gene encodes CDR1 SNHLY and CDR2 FYNNEI. The CDR3 reads CASRKDRSLTKNILYF. In DNA, the CDR3 is TGTGCCAGCAGGAAGGACAGGAGTTTAACCAAAAACATTCTGTACTTC. Complete variable domain (other parts from reference TRBV2 and TRBJ2-4): EPEVTQTPSHQVTQMGQEVILRCVPISNHLYFYWYRQILGQKVEFLVSFYNNEISEKSEIFDDQFSVERPDGSNFTLKIRSTKLEDSAMYFCASRKDRSLTKNILYFGAGTRLSVL.

The CDR3 spells CASWWLVQDRGGKNTEAFF. As DNA, the CDR3 is TGTGCCAGTTGGTGGCTGGTCCAGGACAGGGGAGGAAAGAACACTGAAGCTTTCTTT. This sequence joins TRBV12-3 or TRBV12-4 and TRBJ1-1; 9 nucleotides line up with TRBD1. V gave up 9 bases and J gave up 1 base; unmatched junction bases: 21. The CDR3 length is 19 residues.

This chain uses TRBV12-5 with TRBJ2-3; 9 nucleotides agree with TRBD2. Germline V CDR1 and CDR2: LGHNT, FRNRAP. This CDR3 region has 16 residues. Trimming at V came to 0 bases and at J to 2 bases, leaving 3 bases not matched to a gene. The CDR3 sequence: CASGLVLAGTTDTQYF. The CDR3 nucleotides read TGTGCTAGTGGTTTGGTCCTAGCGGGGACCACAGATACGCAGTATTTT.

The chain has TRBV12-3 or TRBV12-4 and TRBJ2-7; weak D call: TRBD2 (6 bases). This CDR3 is built from 14 residues. Trimming shortened V by 5 bases and J by 2 bases, and 13 bases separated the two germline ends. Here the CDR3 DNA reads TGTGCCAGCAGTCCCGGGACTTCCACCTACGAGCAGTACTTC. Translation: CASSPGTSTYEQYF.

This clonotype was seen many times. The rearrangement links TRBV7-6 to TRBJ2-1, with D hard to call. Per the germline V gene, CDR1 is SGHVS and CDR2 is FNYEAQ. V was clipped by 5 bases and J by 9 bases, with 11 bases between them. CDR3 length equals 12 residues. The CDR3 region is CASSPTEREQFF. The CDR3 bases are TGTGCCAGCAGCCCCACGGAGCGTGAGCAGTTCTTC.

This clonotype was detected many times. J is TRBJ2-2 and V is TRBV12-3 or TRBV12-4; 10 positions agree with TRBD2. V lost 6 bases, J lost 4 bases, and 2 bases stayed unmatched. This CDR3 has 14 amino acids. The CDR3 here is CASSWTSGTGELFF. The CDR3 DNA is TGTGCCAGCAGCTGGACTAGCGGCACCGGGGAGCTGTTTTTT.